Below, 29 T cell receptor beta chains from the same sample are listed, as sequenced in a study of T cells in pancreatic ductal adenocarcinoma (dated by TCRdb to about 2017). Pancreatic ductal adenocarcinoma patients who had undergone surgery without neoadjuvant therapy were selected. The library was generated by the immunoSEQ multiplex PCR assay. What TCRdb holds here is the immuneACCESS table cut down to in-frame rearrangements. Part of the clones is not present; checked against another copy, under half of the missing clones reflect an unresolved V gene, and the others are unexplained. In all, the sample holds about 11,000 clones, and 86% of those were seen once. The top ten clones comprise more than 15% of the sample. The sample was PBMCs. The receptors stem from a human donor with pancreatic ductal adenocarcinoma.

The chain recombines TRBV7-3 with TRBJ1-1; D not certain. Trimming removed 4 bases from V and 5 bases from J, with 11 bases in between. The germline gives CDR1 SGHTA, CDR2 FQGTGA. CDR3 length equals 13 residues. The CDR3: CASSSLLGTEAFF. CDR3 bases: TGTGCCAGCAGCTCCCTTTTGGGGACTGAAGCTTTCTTT.

The chain carries TRBV5-1 and TRBJ2-5, with D possibly called TRBD1 or TRBD2 (6 bases each). This CDR3 spans 16 amino acids. V lost 0 bases and J 1 base, leaving 13 bases between the germline ends. Germline values: CDR1 SGHRS, CDR2 YFSETQ. This chain's CDR3 is CASSLEGGMAQETQYF. In DNA form, the CDR3 reads TGCGCCAGCAGCTTGGAAGGGGGGATGGCCCAAGAGACCCAGTACTTC.

In DNA, the CDR3 is TGTGCCAGCAGCGGAGGGATGTTGGGCACTGAAGCTTTCTTT. It codes for CASSGGMLGTEAFF. The chain couples TRBV14 to TRBJ1-1; the D is unclear. Germline V gives CDR1 SGHDN, CDR2 FVKESK. Trimming left V 5 bases short and J 4 bases short, with 14 bases between. The CDR3 runs to 14 residues. The full variable domain, with the rest looked up from reference TRBV14 and TRBJ1-1, is EAGVTQFPSHSVIEKGQTVTLRCDPISGHDNLYWYRRVMGKEIKFLLHFVKESKQDESGMPNNRFLAERTGGTYSTLKVQPAELEDSGVYFCASSGGMLGTEAFFGQGTRLTVV.

V usage is TRBV27 and J usage is TRBJ2-6; D may correspond to TRBD1 or TRBD2 (5 bases each). From germline, CDR1 is MNHEY and CDR2 SMNVEV (reference sequence). The CDR3 runs to 17 residues. V was shortened by 6 bases and J by 0 bases, with 15 bases between the two germline ends. The CDR3 sequence: CASSHQGGSSGANVLTF. The CDR3 coding sequence is TGTGCCAGCAGCCACCAGGGCGGGTCCTCTGGGGCCAACGTCCTGACTTTC.

This clone turned up a few times. CDR3 coding DNA: TGCAGCGTTCCCATGACAGGGGGCGTGTATGGCTACACCTTC. This sequence encodes CSVPMTGGVYGYTF. The chain employs TRBV29-1 and TRBJ1-2, with 10 nucleotides matching TRBD1. This CDR3 is 14 amino acids long. Losses at the gene ends were 5 bases for V and 5 bases for J; bases not matched to a gene: 8. The germline V gene has CDR1 SQVTM and CDR2 ANQGSEA.

The chain combines TRBV6-6 with TRBJ1-2; unclear D gene. CDR1 is MNHNY and CDR2 is SVGAGI in the germline V gene (reference sequence). The CDR3 is 12 residues long. Trimming shortened V by 2 bases and J by 6 bases, and 7 bases separated the two germline ends. The chain's CDR3 is CASSYAENGYTF. The CDR3 DNA reads as TGTGCCAGCAGTTACGCGGAAAATGGCTACACCTTC.

The chain recombines TRBV13 with TRBJ2-3; TRBD2 might be the D (5 bases). The CDR3 spans 16 residues. Trimming cost V 0 bases and J 2 bases, with 12 bases left between them. In germline, CDR1 is PRHDT, CDR2 FYEKMQ (reference sequence). CDR3 bases: TGTGCCAGCAGCTTAGGCTCAGGAGGATCCACAGATACGCAGTATTTT. Translating gives CASSLGSGGSTDTQYF.

This clone was seen just once. The chain recombines TRBV28 with TRBJ2-7, with D possibly TRBD2 on 6 matching bases. From germline, CDR1 is MDHEN and CDR2 SYDVKM. The V end lost 7 bases, the J end lost 2 bases, and 24 bases lay between the germline ends. CDR3 length: 17 residues. CDR3 DNA: TGTGCCAGCACGGGCCCACCCTACAGCGGGTTAGCCTACGAGCAGTACTTC. Its protein is CASTGPPYSGLAYEQYF. Full variable domain (outside the CDR3, taken from reference TRBV28 and TRBJ2-7): DVKVTQSSRYLVKRTGEKVFLECVQDMDHENMFWYRQDPGLGLRLIYFSYDVKMKEKGDIPEGYSVSREKKERFSLILESASTNQTSMYLCASTGPPYSGLAYEQYFGPGTRLTVT.

The gene calls are TRBV5-4 and TRBJ2-7; 9 bases map to TRBD1. Germline lookup yields CDR1 SGHNT and CDR2 YYREEE (reference sequence). The CDR3 consists of 14 residues. The J segment lost 5 bases and the V segment lost 2 bases, leaving 5 bases of the junction unmatched. CDR3 in DNA: TGTGCCAGCAGCTTCCGGGACAGGGTTAACGAGCAGTACTTC. It specifies CASSFRDRVNEQYF.

This chain connects TRBV7-2 to TRBJ2-2; D possibly uses TRBD1 or TRBD2 (5 bases each). The CDR3 sequence is 16 residues long. Germline CDR1 and CDR2: SGHTA and FQGNSA. V was cut by 5 bases and J by 4 bases, with 17 bases left in between. DNA for the CDR3: TGTGCCAGCAGCCCCTACTCCGGTGGGGGCACCGGGGAGCTGTTTTTT. It is translated as CASSPYSGGGTGELFF.

This clone is a singleton in its sample. The chain is built from TRBV5-1 and TRBJ2-7, with 7 bases matching TRBD1. The CDR3 is 13 residues long. Losses at the gene ends were 3 bases for V and 2 bases for J; bases not matched to a gene: 2. The germline gives CDR1 SGHRS, CDR2 YFSETQ. Here the CDR3 DNA reads TGCGCCAGCAGCTCGGGACAGACCTACGAGCAGTACTTC. As protein: CASSSGQTYEQYF.

The chain has TRBV7-9 and TRBJ2-3; a weak D match, TRBD2 (6 bases). CDR1 and CDR2 from the germline V gene are SEHNR and FQNEAQ (reference sequence). The CDR3 covers 15 residues. Trimming pared 2 bases from V and 0 bases from J, leaving 9 bases between. CDR3 amino acids: CASSLNGGSTDTQYF. The CDR3 DNA sequence: TGTGCCAGCAGCTTAAACGGGGGAAGCACAGATACGCAGTATTTT. Complete variable domain (other parts from reference TRBV7-9 and TRBJ2-3): DTGVSQNPRHKITKRGQNVTFRCDPISEHNRLYWYRQTLGQGPEFLTYFQNEAQLEKSRLLSDRFSAERPKGSFSTLEIQRTEQGDSAMYLCASSLNGGSTDTQYFGPGTRLTVL.

The CDR3 region has the DNA TGCGCCAGCAGCCGTGACGGACCCACCGGGGAGCTGTTTTTT. Its protein product is CASSRDGPTGELFF. The genes are TRBV5-1 and TRBJ2-2; no definite D call. The CDR3 loop spans 14 amino acids. V was trimmed by 4 bases and J by 4 bases, leaving 11 bases between them. Per the germline V gene, CDR1 is SGHRS and CDR2 is YFSETQ.

The chain links TRBV7-9 to TRBJ2-1; D is unresolved. Germline V gene data show CDR1 as SEHNR and CDR2 as FQNEAQ (reference sequence). The CDR3 runs to 13 residues. Trimming stripped 5 bases from V and 6 bases from J, with 11 bases between. CDR3 amino acids: CASSAKTRNEQFF. The DNA of the CDR3 is TGTGCCAGCAGCGCGAAGACTCGCAATGAGCAGTTCTTC.

The V and J genes are TRBV4-1 and TRBJ2-1; 7 nucleotides align to TRBD2. CDR3 length equals 16 residues. The V gene end was trimmed by 6 bases and the J gene end by 0 bases; junction bases not matched to a gene: 8. Germline assignment: CDR1 MGHRA and CDR2 YSYEKL. The CDR3 here is CASRPPGTNSYNEQFF. Here the CDR3 DNA reads TGCGCCAGCAGGCCACCCGGGACTAACTCCTACAATGAGCAGTTCTTC.

This chain connects TRBV4-1 to TRBJ1-2; TRBD1 matches 7 bases. The CDR3 loop spans 14 amino acids. V dropped 5 bases and J dropped 8; count of bases not matched to a gene: 11. The germline V gene encodes CDR1 MGHRA and CDR2 YSYEKL. CDR3 nucleotides: TGCGCCAGCAGCAACCGGGACAGAGGAACAGGCTACACCTTC. It codes for CASSNRDRGTGYTF.

The chain couples TRBV6-4 to TRBJ2-2, with D perhaps TRBD2 (6 bases). The CDR3 covers 16 residues. Between the trimmed V and J ends, which lost 3 bases and 9 bases, there was a span of 20 bases. Germline assignment: CDR1 MRHNA and CDR2 SNTAGT. The CDR3 loop is CASSEEAGPRPRELFF. Written as DNA, the CDR3 is TGTGCCAGCAGTGAAGAGGCGGGGCCCCGTCCCCGGGAGCTGTTTTTT.

The genes are TRBV18 and TRBJ2-1, with D possibly matching TRBD2 (6 bases). The V gene's germline CDR1 is KGHSH and CDR2 LQKENI. CDR3 length equals 15 residues. V was shortened by 2 bases and J by 2 bases, with 10 bases between the two germline ends. The CDR3 sequence is CASSPGEATYNEQFF. The DNA of the CDR3 is TGTGCCAGCTCACCAGGGGAGGCAACCTACAATGAGCAGTTCTTC. The full variable domain, in which reference TRBV18 and TRBJ2-1 provide the parts outside the CDR3, is NAGVMQNPRHLVRRRGQEARLRCSPMKGHSHVYWYRQLPEEGLKFMVYLQKENIIDESGMPKERFSAEFPKEGPSILRIQQVVRGDSAAYFCASSPGEATYNEQFFGPGTRLTVL.

This clone showed up just a few times. This CDR3 reads CASSFMTPRETQYF. Here the CDR3 DNA reads TGTGCCAGCAGCTTTATGACCCCCCGGGAGACCCAGTACTTC. The chain combines TRBV7-8 with TRBJ2-5; D remains unclear. CDR1 is SGHVS and CDR2 is FQNEAQ in the germline V gene. The CDR3 is made up of 14 amino acids. Trimming pared 3 bases from V and 5 bases from J, leaving 13 bases between.

The sample holds a few counts of this clone. Here the CDR3 reads CASSQEPGGYGYTF. The CDR3 nucleotides are TGTGCCAGCAGCCAAGAGCCGGGGGGCTATGGCTACACCTTC. The genes are TRBV4-2 and TRBJ1-2; the D gene is possibly TRBD1 (5 bases). In germline, CDR1 is LGHNA, CDR2 YNFKEQ. Trimming pared 0 bases from V and 4 bases from J, leaving 9 bases between. The CDR3 is 14 residues long.

In its sample, this clone was seen a few times. The V call is TRBV18, the J call TRBJ1-2; 9 bases map to TRBD1. Germline lookup yields CDR1 KGHSH and CDR2 LQKENI. V was clipped by 0 bases and J by 10 bases; unmatched bases: 6. This CDR3 is 14 amino acids long. The CDR3 spells CASSPPSGQGHYTF. As DNA, the CDR3 is TGTGCCAGCTCACCACCTTCGGGACAGGGCCACTACACCTTC.

This clone appeared a single time. The chain employs TRBV19 and TRBJ2-1; 13 positions match TRBD2. V lost 5 bases to trimming and J lost 6 bases; unmatched junction nucleotides: 7. Germline values: CDR1 LNHDA, CDR2 SQIVND (reference sequence). The CDR3 has 16 residues. The CDR3 loop reads CASSPRTSGGRNEQFF. The CDR3 nucleotides are TGTGCCAGTAGTCCTCGGACTAGCGGGGGACGCAATGAGCAGTTCTTC.

The rearrangement joins TRBV5-6 to TRBJ2-3; 10 bases agree with TRBD1. With 4 bases clipped from V and 1 base from J, the junction kept 3 bases outside the gene matches. Germline lookup yields CDR1 SGHDT and CDR2 YYEEEE. The CDR3 runs 15 residues. CDR3 sequence reads: CASSPTGGGTDTQYF. CDR3 DNA: TGTGCCAGCAGCCCGACAGGGGGCGGCACAGATACGCAGTATTTT.

V and J are TRBV7-2 and TRBJ1-2, with D possibly matching TRBD1 (6 bases). V was pared by 1 base and J by 14 bases, with 20 bases between. The CDR3 extends over 14 amino acids. The germline V gene has CDR1 SGHTA and CDR2 FQGNSA. The CDR3 spells CASSLGGGTQGRTF. The CDR3 nucleotides are TGTGCCAGCAGCTTAGGAGGTGGGACACAAGGTAGAACCTTC.

V is TRBV9 and J is TRBJ1-4; 12 nucleotides match TRBD1. The V segment lost 2 bases and the J segment 7 bases; nucleotides outside the gene matches: 3. This CDR3 contains 15 residues. The germline V gene has CDR1 SGDLS and CDR2 YYNGEE. The CDR3 DNA sequence: TGTGCCAGCAGCGTGGGGACAGGGGGCGGTGAAAAACTGTTTTTT. It codes for CASSVGTGGGEKLFF.

The CDR3 loop reads CASSRTGQANQPQHF. The CDR3 region has the DNA TGTGCCAGCAGTAGGACGGGACAGGCAAATCAGCCCCAGCATTTT. This chain uses TRBV28 with TRBJ1-5; 8 bases agree with TRBD1. The junction had 7 bases not matched to a gene; V was cut back by 5 bases and J by 4 bases. The CDR3 runs to 15 residues. Per germline, CDR1 MDHEN and CDR2 SYDVKM.

The rearrangement joins TRBV2 to TRBJ1-1; D is perhaps TRBD1 (5 bases). The CDR3 totals 15 residues. Trimming removed 5 bases at V and 0 bases at J, with 13 bases between. Germline V CDR1 and CDR2: SNHLY, FYNNEI. The CDR3 loop is CASSSRADMNTEAFF. The CDR3 nucleotides are TGTGCCAGCAGTTCACGGGCGGACATGAACACTGAAGCTTTCTTT. The full variable domain, completed using reference TRBV2 and TRBJ1-1, is EPEVTQTPSHQVTQMGQEVILRCVPISNHLYFYWYRQILGQKVEFLVSFYNNEISEKSEIFDDQFSVERPDGSNFTLKIRSTKLEDSAMYFCASSSRADMNTEAFFGQGTRLTVV.

This chain connects TRBV9 to TRBJ2-7, with D possibly matching TRBD1 (6 bases). Germline V gene lookup returns CDR1 SGDLS and CDR2 YYNGEE. V was pared by 3 bases and J by 1 base, with 14 bases between. This CDR3 region has 15 residues. The DNA for the CDR3 is TGTGCCAGCAGCGCACAAACAGGGATTTCCTACGAGCAGTACTTC. This codes for CASSAQTGISYEQYF.

In its sample, this clone was seen a few times. The V call is TRBV4-2, the J call TRBJ2-3, with 13 positions matching TRBD2. From germline, CDR1 is LGHNA and CDR2 YNFKEQ. V shed 0 bases, J shed 4 bases, and the junction held 1 base outside the gene matches. The CDR3 totals 16 residues. The CDR3 DNA follows: TGTGCCAGCAGCCAAGAGGGACTAGCGGGGCCAGATACGCAGTATTTT. It yields the protein CASSQEGLAGPDTQYF.